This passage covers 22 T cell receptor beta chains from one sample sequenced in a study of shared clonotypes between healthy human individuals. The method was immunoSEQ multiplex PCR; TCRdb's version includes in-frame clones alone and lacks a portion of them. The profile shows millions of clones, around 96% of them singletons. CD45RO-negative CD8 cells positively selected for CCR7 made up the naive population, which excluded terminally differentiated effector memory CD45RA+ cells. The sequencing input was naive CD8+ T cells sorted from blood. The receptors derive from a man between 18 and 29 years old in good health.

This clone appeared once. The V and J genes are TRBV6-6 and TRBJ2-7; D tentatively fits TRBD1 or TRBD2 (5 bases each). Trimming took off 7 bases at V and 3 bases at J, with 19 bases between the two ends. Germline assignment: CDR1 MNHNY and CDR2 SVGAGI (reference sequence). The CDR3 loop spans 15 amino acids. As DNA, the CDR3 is TGTGCCAGCATGATAGAAGGACGTGGGGGCTACGAGCAGTACTTC. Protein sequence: CASMIEGRGGYEQYF.

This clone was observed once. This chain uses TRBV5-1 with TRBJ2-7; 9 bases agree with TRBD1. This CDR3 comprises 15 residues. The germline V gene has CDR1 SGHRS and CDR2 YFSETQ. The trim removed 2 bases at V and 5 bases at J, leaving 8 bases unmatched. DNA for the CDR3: TGCGCCAGCAGCTTATCCGGGACAGGGTTGAACGAGCAGTACTTC. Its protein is CASSLSGTGLNEQYF.

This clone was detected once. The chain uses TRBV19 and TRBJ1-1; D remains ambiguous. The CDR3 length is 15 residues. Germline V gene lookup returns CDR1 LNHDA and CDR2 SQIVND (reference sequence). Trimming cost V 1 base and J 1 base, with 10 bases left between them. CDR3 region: CASSIVGQPNTEAFF. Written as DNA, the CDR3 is TGTGCCAGTAGTATAGTGGGTCAGCCGAACACTGAAGCTTTCTTT. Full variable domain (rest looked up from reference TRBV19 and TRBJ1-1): DGGITQSPKYLFRKEGQNVTLSCEQNLNHDAMYWYRQDPGQGLRLIYYSQIVNDFQKGDIAEGYSVSREKKESFPLTVTSAQKNPTAFYLCASSIVGQPNTEAFFGQGTRLTVV.

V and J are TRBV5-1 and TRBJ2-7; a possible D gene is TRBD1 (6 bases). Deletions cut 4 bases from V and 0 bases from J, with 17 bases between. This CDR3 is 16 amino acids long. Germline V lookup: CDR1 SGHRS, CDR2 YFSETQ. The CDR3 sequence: CASSVTGPFSSYEQYF. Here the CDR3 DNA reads TGCGCCAGCAGCGTGACAGGCCCATTCAGCTCCTACGAGCAGTACTTC. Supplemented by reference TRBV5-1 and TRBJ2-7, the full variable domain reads KAGVTQTPRYLIKTRGQQVTLSCSPISGHRSVSWYQQTPGQGLQFLFEYFSETQRNKGNFPGRFSGRQFSNSRSEMNVSTLELGDSALYLCASSVTGPFSSYEQYFGPGTRLTVT.

The CDR3, as DNA: TGTGCCAGCAGTTACGAGCGGGGGAGCACAGATACGCAGTATTTT. As protein: CASSYERGSTDTQYF. The chain combines TRBV6-6 with TRBJ2-3, with 8 bases lining up with TRBD2. V lost 2 bases, J lost 0 bases, and 1 base stayed unmatched. Germline CDR1 and CDR2: MNHNY and SVGAGI (reference sequence). CDR3 size: 15 residues.

The CDR3 protein is CASSASPDGTYEQYF. CDR3 sequence (DNA): TGTGCCAGCAGCGCATCCCCGGACGGAACCTACGAGCAGTACTTC. V and J are TRBV13 and TRBJ2-7; D is unresolved. CDR1 is PRHDT and CDR2 is FYEKMQ in the germline V gene (reference sequence). V lost 5 bases and J lost 2, with 16 bases in between. This CDR3 is 15 amino acids long. The full variable domain, its missing parts supplied by reference TRBV13 and TRBJ2-7, is AAGVIQSPRHLIKEKRETATLKCYPIPRHDTVYWYQQGPGQDPQFLISFYEKMQSDKGSIPDRFSAQQFSDYHSELNMSSLELGDSALYFCASSASPDGTYEQYFGPGTRLTVT.

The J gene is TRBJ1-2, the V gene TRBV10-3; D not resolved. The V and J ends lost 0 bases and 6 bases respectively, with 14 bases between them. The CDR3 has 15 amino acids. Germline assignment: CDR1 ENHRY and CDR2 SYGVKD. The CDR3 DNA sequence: TGTGCCATCAGTGAGTCGCAGAGTACTGGTAATGGCTACACCTTC. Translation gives CAISESQSTGNGYTF.

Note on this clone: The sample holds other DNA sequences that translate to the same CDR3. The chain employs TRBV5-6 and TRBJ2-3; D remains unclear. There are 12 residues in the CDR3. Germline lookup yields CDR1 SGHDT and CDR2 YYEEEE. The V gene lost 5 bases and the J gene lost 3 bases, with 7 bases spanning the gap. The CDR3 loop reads CASSLETDTQYF. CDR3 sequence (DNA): TGTGCCAGCAGTCTAGAGACAGATACGCAGTATTTT. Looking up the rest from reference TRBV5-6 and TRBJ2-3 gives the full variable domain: DAGVTQSPTHLIKTRGQQVTLRCSPKSGHDTVSWYQQALGQGPQFIFQYYEEEERQRGNFPDRFSGHQFPNYSSELNVNALLLGDSALYLCASSLETDTQYFGPGTRLTVL.

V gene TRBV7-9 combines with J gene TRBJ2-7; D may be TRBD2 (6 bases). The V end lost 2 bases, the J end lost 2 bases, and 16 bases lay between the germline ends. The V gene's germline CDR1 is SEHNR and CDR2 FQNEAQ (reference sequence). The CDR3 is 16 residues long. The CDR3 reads CASSLPQGGFPYEQYF. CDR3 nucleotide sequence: TGTGCCAGCAGCTTACCGCAGGGAGGTTTCCCCTACGAGCAGTACTTC. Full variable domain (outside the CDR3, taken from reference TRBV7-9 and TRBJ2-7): DTGVSQNPRHKITKRGQNVTFRCDPISEHNRLYWYRQTLGQGPEFLTYFQNEAQLEKSRLLSDRFSAERPKGSFSTLEIQRTEQGDSAMYLCASSLPQGGFPYEQYFGPGTRLTVT.

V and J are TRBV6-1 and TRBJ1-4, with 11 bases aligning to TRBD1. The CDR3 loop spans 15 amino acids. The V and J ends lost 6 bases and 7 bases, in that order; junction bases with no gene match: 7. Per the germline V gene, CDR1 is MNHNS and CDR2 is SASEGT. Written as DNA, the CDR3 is TGTGCCAGCAGAGGTTCCGGGACAGGGGGTGAAAAACTGTTTTTT. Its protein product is CASRGSGTGGEKLFF.

The CDR3 DNA sequence: TGTGCCAGTAGGGGACAGGGACCCTCCCGGGCCCAAGAGACCCAGTACTTC. This gives the protein CASRGQGPSRAQETQYF. The chain joins TRBV19 to TRBJ2-5; TRBD1 aligns across 9 bases. Per the germline V gene, CDR1 is LNHDA and CDR2 is SQIVND (reference sequence). The CDR3 consists of 17 residues. Trimming at V came to 6 bases and at J to 1 base, leaving 12 bases not matched to a gene.

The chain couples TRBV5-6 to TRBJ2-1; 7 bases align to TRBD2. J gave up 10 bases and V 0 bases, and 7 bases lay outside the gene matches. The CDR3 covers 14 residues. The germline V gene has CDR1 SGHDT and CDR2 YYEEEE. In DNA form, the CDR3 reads TGTGCCAGCAGCTTGGGGACTAGAGGTTACGAGCAGTTCTTC. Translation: CASSLGTRGYEQFF.

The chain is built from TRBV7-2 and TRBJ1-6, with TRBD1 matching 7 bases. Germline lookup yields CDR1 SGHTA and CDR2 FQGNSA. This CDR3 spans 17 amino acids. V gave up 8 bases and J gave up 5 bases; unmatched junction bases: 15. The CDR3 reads CASLYGRGTENNSPLHF. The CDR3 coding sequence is TGTGCCAGCCTATATGGGCGGGGGACAGAGAATAATTCACCCCTCCACTTT. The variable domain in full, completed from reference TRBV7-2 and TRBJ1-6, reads GAGVSQSPSNKVTEKGKDVELRCDPISGHTALYWYRQSLGQGLEFLIYFQGNSAPDKSGLPSDRFSAERTGGSVSTLTIQRTQQEDSAVYLCASLYGRGTENNSPLHFGNGTRLTVT.

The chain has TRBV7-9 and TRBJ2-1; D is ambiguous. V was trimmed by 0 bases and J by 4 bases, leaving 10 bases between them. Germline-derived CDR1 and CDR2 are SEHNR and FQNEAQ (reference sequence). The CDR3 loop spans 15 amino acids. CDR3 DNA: TGTGCCAGCAGCTTAGCATTCCTAAATTACAATGAGCAGTTCTTC. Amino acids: CASSLAFLNYNEQFF. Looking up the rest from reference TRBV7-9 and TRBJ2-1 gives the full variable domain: DTGVSQNPRHKITKRGQNVTFRCDPISEHNRLYWYRQTLGQGPEFLTYFQNEAQLEKSRLLSDRFSAERPKGSFSTLEIQRTEQGDSAMYLCASSLAFLNYNEQFFGPGTRLTVL.

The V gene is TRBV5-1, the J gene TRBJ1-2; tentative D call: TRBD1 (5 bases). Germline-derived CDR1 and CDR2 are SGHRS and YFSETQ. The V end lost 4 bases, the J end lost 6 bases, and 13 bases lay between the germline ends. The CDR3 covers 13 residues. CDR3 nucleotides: TGCGCCAGCAGCCCCCTGGGGGGTGATGGCTACACCTTC. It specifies CASSPLGGDGYTF.

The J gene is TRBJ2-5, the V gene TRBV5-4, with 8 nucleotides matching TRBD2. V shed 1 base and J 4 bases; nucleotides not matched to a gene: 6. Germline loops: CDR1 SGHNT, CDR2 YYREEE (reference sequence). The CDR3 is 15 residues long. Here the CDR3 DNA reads TGTGCCAGCAGCTTGTACGGGGGGGAGATAGAGACCCAGTACTTC. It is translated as CASSLYGGEIETQYF.

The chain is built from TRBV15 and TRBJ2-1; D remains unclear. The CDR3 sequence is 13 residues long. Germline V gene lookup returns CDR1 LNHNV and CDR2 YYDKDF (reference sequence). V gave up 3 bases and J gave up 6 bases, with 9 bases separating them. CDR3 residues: CATSSHVANEQFF. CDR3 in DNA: TGTGCCACCAGCAGTCATGTGGCCAATGAGCAGTTCTTC.

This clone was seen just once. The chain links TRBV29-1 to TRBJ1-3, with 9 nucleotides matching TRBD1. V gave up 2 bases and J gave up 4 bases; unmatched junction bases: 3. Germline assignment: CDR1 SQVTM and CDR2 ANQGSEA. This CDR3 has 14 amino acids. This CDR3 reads CSVETGQGGNTIYF. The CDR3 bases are TGCAGCGTTGAAACGGGACAGGGAGGAAACACCATATATTTT. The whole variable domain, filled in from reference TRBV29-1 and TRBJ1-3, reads SAVISQKPSRDICQRGTSLTIQCQVDSQVTMMFWYRQQPGQSLTLIATANQGSEATYESGFVIDKFPISRPNLTFSTLTVSNMSPEDSSIYLCSVETGQGGNTIYFGEGSWLTVV.

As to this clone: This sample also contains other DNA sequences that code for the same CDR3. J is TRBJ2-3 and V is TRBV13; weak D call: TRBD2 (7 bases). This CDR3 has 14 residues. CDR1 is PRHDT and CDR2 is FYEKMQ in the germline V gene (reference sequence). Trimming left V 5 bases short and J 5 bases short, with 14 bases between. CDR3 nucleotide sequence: TGTGCCAGCAGCCCCAGGGGAGGGGGAGATACGCAGTATTTT. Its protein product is CASSPRGGGDTQYF.

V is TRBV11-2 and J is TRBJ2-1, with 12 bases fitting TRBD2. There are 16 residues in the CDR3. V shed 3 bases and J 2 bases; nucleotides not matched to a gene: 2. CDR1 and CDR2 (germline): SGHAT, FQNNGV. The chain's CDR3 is CASSFLAGGTYNEQFF. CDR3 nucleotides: TGTGCCAGCAGCTTTCTAGCGGGGGGGACCTACAATGAGCAGTTCTTC.

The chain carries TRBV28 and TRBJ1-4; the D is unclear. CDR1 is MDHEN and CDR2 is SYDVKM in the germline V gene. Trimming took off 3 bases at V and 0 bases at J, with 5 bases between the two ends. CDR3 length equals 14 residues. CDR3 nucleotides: TGTGCCAGCAGTTTTACGGCAACTAATGAAAAACTGTTTTTT. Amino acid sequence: CASSFTATNEKLFF.

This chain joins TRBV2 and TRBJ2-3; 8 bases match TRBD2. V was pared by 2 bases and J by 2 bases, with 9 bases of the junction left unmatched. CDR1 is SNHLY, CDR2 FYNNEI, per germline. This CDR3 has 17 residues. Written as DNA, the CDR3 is TGTGCCAGCAGTGAAATGGCTAGCGGGTGGATCACAGATACGCAGTATTTT. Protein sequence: CASSEMASGWITDTQYF.